This T cell receptor beta chain was sequenced for a study of shared clonotypes between healthy human individuals. V lost 6 bases to trimming and J lost 3 bases; unmatched junction nucleotides: 7. The CDR3 length is 14 residues. Germline CDR1 and CDR2: MNHEY and SMNVEV (reference sequence). Samples underwent the assay at deep level. Data came from immunoSEQ multiplex PCR; TCRdb stores just in-frame clones and leaves some out. The sample lists about 2 million clones, less than 95% occurring once. This clone was counted a single time. Naive CD8 cells lacked CD45RO, underwent positive selection for CCR7 and left out terminally differentiated effector memory CD45RA+ cells.

The TCR originated in a man aged 18 to 30 in good health. The chain recombines TRBV27 with TRBJ2-7; TRBD2 matches at 8 bases. The sequenced sample consisted of naive CD8+ T cells sorted from blood. This CDR3 reads CASSQREKVYEQYF. In nucleotides, the CDR3 is TGTGCCAGCAGCCAGCGGGAGAAGGTCTACGAGCAGTACTTC.